This paragraph reports one TCR beta chain. This sample is part of a study of blood T cell repertoires in COVID-19. Study background: Specimens from acute and convalescent COVID-19 originated in the United States, Italy and Spain. The cDNA or gDNA used as material had been derived from T cells, B-cell-depleted T cells, or PBMCs.

Authors' data handling: Amplification from reference gene primers served as the basis for estimated nucleated cell counts. Sequencing was performed with immunoSEQ multiplex PCR; in TCRdb, only in-frame clones are kept and a portion is missing. That table gives V, J and clone size, and the DNA gave D and trimming. The sample holds over 85,000 clones, less than 90% seen once. This CDR3 has 18 residues. Germline CDR1 reads LNHDA; CDR2 reads SQIVND (reference sequence). V dropped 8 bases and J dropped 2; count of bases not matched to a gene: 13. This receptor was identified in a man aged 55 to 70 with acute or convalescent COVID-19. Sequencing was done on a sample of peripheral blood. The V gene is TRBV19, the J gene TRBJ2-1; 12 bases match TRBD2. The CDR3 DNA follows: TGTGCCAGTTCGGGACTAGCGGGCCAACGGGGGGCCTACAATGAGCAGTTCTTC. Its translation: CASSGLAGQRGAYNEQFF.